This T cell receptor beta chain derives from a study of blood T cells in healthy people across ages. Regarding the study as a whole: Naive T cell percentage showed a strong correlation with the diversity of TCR beta. TCR beta diversity, measured per million T cells, fell in a roughly linear way with age.

A word on this clonotype: Its antigen is not identified.

Sample-barcoded 5' priming and a J-beta primer mix drove a second PCR of about 7 to 12 cycles. Tags on each cDNA molecule came from a template-switch adaptor with 12 random nucleotides. TCRdb re-called the 5' RACE reads through MiXCR, storing one row per CDR3 protein. The data contain around 1,500,000 distinct CDR3 sequences, roughly 27% of them singletons. This CDR3 spans 13 amino acids. Trimming left V 4 bases short and J 7 bases short, with 13 bases between. The V gene's germline CDR1 is MGHRA and CDR2 YSYEKL. For every donor, a draw yielded ten milliliters of peripheral blood. The chain uses TRBV4-1 and TRBJ1-1; D possibly corresponds to TRBD1 (5 bases). This receptor was obtained from a young woman in good health. Sequencing was performed on blood. The CDR3 DNA sequence: TGCGCCAGCAGCCTGTCGCCGGGGGGTGAAGCTTTCTTT. This translates into CASSLSPGGEAFF.